Listed below are T cell receptor beta chains from one sample, sequenced in a study of blood T cell repertoires in COVID-19. TCRdb keeps only in-frame clones here, not all; method: immunoSEQ multiplex PCR. This sample has around 250,000 clones, with about nine tenths found just once. The sample comprised peripheral blood. The receptors come from a young woman with active or convalescent COVID-19. Each CDR3 is given with its conserved first and last residue. D genes are given only for firm matches. Some rows mark clone size as missing; the rest say once, few, many or name a class of expanded clone.

>TRBJ2-1|TRBD1|.|TRBV30
TGTGCCTGGATCGGGACAGGGCTCTACAATGAGCAGTTCTTC
CAWIGTGLYNEQFF
>TRBJ1-3|TRBD1|.|TRBV9
TGTGCCAGCAGCGTCACAGGGGGCTCTGGAAACACCATATATTTT
CASSVTGGSGNTIYF
>TRBJ1-4|.|once|TRBV30
TGTGCCTGGAAAGGGGTAGGAACTAATGAAAAACTGTTTTTT
CAWKGVGTNEKLFF
>TRBJ1-1|.|.|TRBV27
TGTGCCAGCAGTTCAGGGGAGAACACTGAAGCTTTCTTT
CASSSGENTEAFF
>TRBJ2-1|TRBD2|.|TRBV25-1
TGTGCCAGCAGTGAGCCCTCGCTAGCGGGGGAAGGCAATGAGCAGTTCTTC
CASSEPSLAGEGNEQFF
>TRBJ1-6|TRBD1|.|TRBV18
TGTGCCAGCTCTGCGACAGGGTGGGAGACACCCCTCCACTTT
CASSATGWETPLHF
>TRBJ2-2|.|.|TRBV5-6
TGTGCCAGCAGCCACCGGAGGGCCGGGGAGCTGTTTTTT
CASSHRRAGELFF
>TRBJ2-7|TRBD1|.|TRBV25-1
TGTGCCAGCAGCGCTTCCGGGACAGGCTCCTACGAGCAGTACTTC
CASSASGTGSYEQYF
>TRBJ1-4|TRBD1|once|TRBV5-4
TGTGCCAGCAGCTGGACAGGGGGCGATGAAAAACTGTTTTTT
CASSWTGGDEKLFF
>TRBJ2-1|TRBD2|.|TRBV28
TGTGCCAGCATCCCGGGACTAGCGGGGGGCCTCTCCTACAATGAGCAGTTCTTC
CASIPGLAGGLSYNEQFF
>TRBJ1-1|.|.|TRBV27
TGTGCCAGCAGCCCCGCCAGGGGCAGAACTGAAGCTTTCTTT
CASSPARGRTEAFF
>TRBJ2-2|TRBD2|.|TRBV27
TGTGCCAGCAGTATTCATCGGGGGGGGCGCCCCGGGGAGCTGTTTTTT
CASSIHRGGRPGELFF
>TRBJ1-2|TRBD1|few|TRBV7-2
TGTGCCAGCAGGACAGGGGGGGGCGGCTACACCTTC
CASRTGGGGYTF
>TRBJ2-7|TRBD1|.|TRBV28
TGTGCCAGCAGTCCGGGACAGCCGGGAAGCTACGAGCAGTACTTC
CASSPGQPGSYEQYF
>TRBJ1-6|.|.|TRBV5-1
TGCGCCAGCAGCCGGGATCTCAATTCACCCCTCCACTTT
CASSRDLNSPLHF
>TRBJ2-3|TRBD2|few|TRBV18
TGTGCCAGCTCACCAGGGAGGGAGTCAGATACGCAGTATTTT
CASSPGRESDTQYF
>TRBJ2-5|TRBD1|.|TRBV7-2
TGTGCCAGCAGTTTTAGACAGGGCTTGGAGACCCAGTACTTC
CASSFRQGLETQYF
>TRBJ2-3|.|.|TRBV10-3
TGTGCCATCAAGAATAATGAAGGAGGCACAGATACGCAGTATTTT
CAIKNNEGGTDTQYF
>TRBJ2-5|TRBD2|.|TRBV7-2
TGTGCCAGCAGCTTAGTATTAGCGGGGGTGGAGACCCAGTACTTC
CASSLVLAGVETQYF
>TRBJ2-4|.|.|TRBV7-2
TGTGCCAGCAGCTTAGCTGGCACCGTAGCCAAAAACATTCAGTACTTC
CASSLAGTVAKNIQYF
>TRBJ1-3|.|.|TRBV30
TGTGCCTGGAGTGGAGGTACACTTTTCTCTGGAAACACCATATATTTT
CAWSGGTLFSGNTIYF
>TRBJ2-1|.|.|TRBV2
TGTGCCAAACGGGGGAAGTTCGACAATGAGCAGTTCTTC
CAKRGKFDNEQFF
>TRBJ2-2|.|.|TRBV28
TGTGCCAGCAGTTTCCGGGGCACCGGGGAGCTGTTTTTT
CASSFRGTGELFF
>TRBJ2-7|.|.|TRBV7-2
TGTGCCAGCAGCTTAACGACACCCGAGCAGTACTTC
CASSLTTPEQYF
>TRBJ2-5|.|.|TRBV19
TGTGCCAGTAGTACGACTAGTACGGAGACCCAGTACTTC
CASSTTSTETQYF
>TRBJ2-3|.|.|TRBV7-3
TGTGCCAGCAGCTCTAGTGGGGGCCAGCCGGATACGCAGTATTTT
CASSSSGGQPDTQYF
>TRBJ1-2|.|.|TRBV5-1
TGCGCCAGCAGCTTGGGGACAGCCCGGGACTATGGCTACACCTTC
CASSLGTARDYGYTF
>TRBJ2-3|TRBD2|.|TRBV7-9
TGTGCCAGCTGGATGGCGGGGGGGCCAGATACGCAGTATTTT
CASWMAGGPDTQYF
>TRBJ1-2|.|.|TRBV9
TGTGCCAGCAGCGCCCGGGCAGGGAACCCCTCTCTAGTCTATGGCTACACCTTC
CASSARAGNPSLVYGYTF
>TRBJ2-3|TRBD1|.|TRBV11-1
TGTGCCAGCAGTGTCCAGGGGGCGACCACAGATACGCAGTATTTT
CASSVQGATTDTQYF
>TRBJ1-2|TRBD1|.|TRBV18
TGTGCCAGCTCTAGGACAGGGGTTCCTGGCTACACCTTC
CASSRTGVPGYTF
>TRBJ1-2|.|.|TRBV18
TGTGCCAGCTCACCAGGTCCTGATCGGAGCTATGGCTACACCTTC
CASSPGPDRSYGYTF
>TRBJ2-7|.|.|TRBV28
TGTGCCAGCAGCCCCCCCGGGTACGAGCAGTACTTC
CASSPPGYEQYF
>TRBJ1-1|.|.|TRBV28
TGTGCCAGCAGTTTAGTTTTTACGGGGAGCGTCATGAACACTGAAGCTTTCTTT
CASSLVFTGSVMNTEAFF
>TRBJ1-2|.|few|TRBV11-2
TGTGCCAGCAGCTCCCGGGTTCAAGGTGGCTACACCTTC
CASSSRVQGGYTF
>TRBJ2-3|TRBD2|.|TRBV7-3
TGTGCCAGCAGCCCCGGGGGGTACACAGATACGCAGTATTTT
CASSPGGYTDTQYF
>TRBJ2-6|.|.|TRBV2
TGTGCCAGCAGTTGGAACAGAAACCGTCCCTCTGGGGCCAACGTCCTGACTTTC
CASSWNRNRPSGANVLTF
>TRBJ2-1|TRBD2|.|TRBV7-6
TGTGCCAGCAGCTTAATCGCCTGGACGGGGGGGAGCAATGAGCAGTTCTTC
CASSLIAWTGGSNEQFF
>TRBJ1-1|TRBD1|.|TRBV7-2
TGTGCCAGCAGCCTACGACAGGGGAACACTGAAGCTTTCTTT
CASSLRQGNTEAFF
>TRBJ1-2|.|once|TRBV6-4
TGTGCCAGCAGAAGAGTGGGGGGCTATGGCTACACCTTC
CASRRVGGYGYTF
>TRBJ2-7|.|.|TRBV6-5
TGTGCCAGCAGTTCCTTCTCGGCGACTTACGAGCAGTACTTC
CASSSFSATYEQYF
>TRBJ1-1|.|.|TRBV30
TGTGCCTGGATCCAGGTGGGTGAAGCTTTCTTT
CAWIQVGEAFF
>TRBJ2-2|.|few|TRBV4-3
TGCGCCAGCAGCCAAGATCTGGGCGGGGTTAACACCGGGGAGCTGTTTTTT
CASSQDLGGVNTGELFF
>TRBJ2-1|.|.|TRBV19
TGTGCCAGTAGTATCTCTAGCTCCTACAATGAGCAGTTCTTC
CASSISSSYNEQFF
>TRBJ1-1|.|.|TRBV2
TGTGCCAGCAGTCAGGTCTACACTGAAGCTTTCTTT
CASSQVYTEAFF
>TRBJ2-2|.|.|TRBV4-2
TGTGCCAGCAGCCAAACCGGGACTTCCACGGCCGGGGAGCTGTTTTTT
CASSQTGTSTAGELFF
>TRBJ2-3|.|.|TRBV6-5
TGTGCCAGCAGGAGATCTGTTCAAACAGATACGCAGTATTTT
CASRRSVQTDTQYF
>TRBJ1-4|TRBD1|.|TRBV19
TGTGCCAGTAGCTTGGGACAGACAGCCTTTGCAACTAATGAAAAACTGTTTTTT
CASSLGQTAFATNEKLFF
>TRBJ2-5|TRBD2|.|TRBV5-1
TGCGCCAGCAGCTTGAGCGGGGAGGAGACCCAGTACTTC
CASSLSGEETQYF
>TRBJ2-7|TRBD1|once|TRBV7-8
TGTGCCAGCAGCGGCCGACAGGGGACCTCCTACGAGCAGTACTTC
CASSGRQGTSYEQYF
>TRBJ1-1|TRBD1|.|TRBV20-1
TGCAGTGCTAGTGACAGGGCAAACACTGAAGCTTTCTTT
CSASDRANTEAFF
>TRBJ1-2|.|.|TRBV7-9
TGTGCCAGCAGCGCCCGGGACACCGAGGCTAACTATGGCTACACCTTC
CASSARDTEANYGYTF
>TRBJ2-3|.|.|TRBV7-9
TGTGCCAGCAGCTTAACAATGGATACGCAGTATTTT
CASSLTMDTQYF
>TRBJ2-7|TRBD2|.|TRBV7-2
TGTGCCAGCAGCTCAACTAGCGGGGGGACCTACGAGCAGTACTTC
CASSSTSGGTYEQYF
>TRBJ2-5|TRBD2|.|TRBV5-1
TGCGCCAGCAGCTTGTTTCTAGCGGGGGGGCCTCGAGAGACCCAGTACTTC
CASSLFLAGGPRETQYF